This T cell receptor (beta chain) was obtained from a study of blood T cell repertoires in COVID-19. The wider study: The United States, Italy and Spain supplied acute and convalescent COVID-19 samples. PBMCs, B-cell-depleted T cells, or T cells were the source of the cDNA or gDNA that made up the material.

Looked up from germline, CDR1 is SGHRS and CDR2 is YFSETQ. V trimming: 0 bases; J trimming: 11 bases; junction bases outside the gene matches: 0. This CDR3 contains 11 residues. This clone was recorded only once. In the original workflow: It was from reference gene primer amplification that nucleated cell counts were estimated. The method was immunoSEQ multiplex PCR; TCRdb's version includes in-frame clones alone and lacks a portion of them. Clonal size and the V and J genes are those of that table, whereas D and trimming came from the DNA. The repertoire holds some 100,000 clones, with around nine tenths as singletons.

J is TRBJ1-1 and V is TRBV5-1; 8 positions agree with TRBD1. The TCR comes from a man in his forties or fifties with acute or convalescent COVID-19. Sequencing was done on a sample of peripheral blood. CDR3 sequence reads: CASSLGDRAFF. CDR3 sequence (DNA): TGCGCCAGCAGCTTGGGGGACAGGGCTTTCTTT.